The clone carrying this TCR beta chain was counted many times. Its specificity is unknown. TCRdb redid the calling of the 5' RACE reads with MiXCR, one entry per CDR3 protein. The sample includes a few hundred thousand distinct CDR3 sequences, roughly an eighth seen only once; the top ten take roughly 4.2%. V was pared by 0 bases and J by 4 bases, with 11 bases between. This CDR3 has 14 residues. CDR1 DFQATT and CDR2 SNEGSKA come from the germline V gene (reference sequence). The donors were all healthy and Caucasian. This record comes from a study of identical twins. General observations from the study: The abundant beta clonotypes from cord blood had fewer insertions, and memory repertoires had none of this.

The same data also went into a second study, on yellow fever vaccine responses in identical twins. As that study records: Reportedly, the response of twins' T cells to the vaccine seemed partly convergent, partly personalized.

The TCR comes from a woman between 18 and 29 years old in good health. V usage is TRBV20-1 and J usage is TRBJ2-3; no reliable D call. Sequencing was carried out using memory (CD45RO+) T cells sorted from blood. Here the CDR3 reads CSARDDQRADTQYF. CDR3 nucleotide sequence: TGCAGTGCTAGAGATGATCAAAGGGCAGATACGCAGTATTTT.